These 13 T cell receptor beta chains were sequenced from one sample in a study of tumor and adjacent non-tumor tissue in lung cancer. A modified ARM-PCR protocol with three rounds of nested PCR amplified TCRbeta. Via MiXCR, TCRdb re-called the multiplex PCR reads, giving one row per CDR3 protein. The sample has 200,000 to 250,000 distinct CDR3 sequences, around 71% seen once; the top ten hold approximately 25%. This sample's RNA came from whole unsorted tissue. Material for sequencing was lung tumor tissue. The receptors here all came from a man in his fifties or sixties with non-small cell lung cancer.

J is TRBJ2-1 and V is TRBV2; 8 positions match TRBD2. CDR1 and CDR2 (germline): SNHLY, FYNNEI. V trimming: 10 bases; J trimming: 8 bases; junction bases outside the gene matches: 13. The CDR3 covers 14 residues. The CDR3 coding sequence is TGTGCCATCAAAAGCGGGGGTAGCCGCGATGAGCAGTTCTTC. This sequence encodes CAIKSGGSRDEQFF. Complete variable domain (other parts from reference TRBV2 and TRBJ2-1): EPEVTQTPSHQVTQMGQEVILRCVPISNHLYFYWYRQILGQKVEFLVSFYNNEISEKSEIFDDQFSVERPDGSNFTLKIRSTKLEDSAMYFCAIKSGGSRDEQFFGPGTRLTVL.

This clonotype was counted many times. V usage is TRBV6-1 and J usage is TRBJ2-1; 8 nucleotides align to TRBD2. Trimming cost V 1 base and J 6 bases; bases outside gene matches: 5. This CDR3 region has 15 residues. Per the germline V gene, CDR1 is MNHNS and CDR2 is SASEGT. The CDR3 spells CASSEVSGRGNEQFF. CDR3 in DNA: TGTGCCAGCAGTGAAGTAAGCGGGAGAGGCAATGAGCAGTTCTTC.

Of note for this clonotype: Sequence at one end of the junction differs from germline and may be a read error. The chain has TRBV11-3 and TRBJ2-3; D might be TRBD1 (5 bases). The CDR3 extends over 13 amino acids. Germline lookup yields CDR1 SGHNT and CDR2 YENEEA. DNA for the CDR3: TGTGCAAGCAGCTCAATAGGGGCGTATACGCAGTATTTT. It specifies CASSSIGAYTQYF.

Only a few counts were recorded for this clonotype. This rearrangement joins TRBV6-5 to TRBJ1-2; D is ambiguous. Trimming took 6 bases from V and 4 from J, leaving 12 bases between them. Germline V gene lookup returns CDR1 MNHEY and CDR2 SVGAGI. The CDR3 is 13 amino acids. CDR3 sequence reads: CASRGIQSYGYTF. CDR3 sequence (DNA): TGTGCCAGCAGGGGGATACAATCCTATGGCTACACCTTC.

Points on this clonotype: The junction departs from the called germline gene at one end, perhaps through a read error. V and J are TRBV5-6 and TRBJ2-1, with 7 positions matching TRBD2. This CDR3 contains 14 residues. Germline CDR1 reads SGHDT; CDR2 reads YYEEEE. For the CDR3, the DNA is TGTGGCAGCACCCCTCTTCGACTAGCACATGAGAAGTTCTTC. Protein product: CGSTPLRLAHEKFF.

With respect to this clonotype: It is likely a read error, because the conserved phenylalanine at the end of the CDR3 is missing. The V call is TRBV11-2, the J call TRBJ2-5; D not resolved. The CDR3 sequence is 14 residues long. Germline lookup yields CDR1 SGHAT and CDR2 FQNNGV. CDR3 sequence reads: CARSPATDQETQYS. The DNA of the CDR3 is TGTGCTCGCAGCCCCGCGACGGACCAAGAGACCCAGTACTCC.

About this clonotype: The junction departs from germline at one end; a sequencing error may be responsible. The CDR3 is CASSPRPGQNYEHYF. In nucleotides, the CDR3 is TGTGCCAGCAGTCCCCGCCCTGGACAGAACTACGAGCACTACTTC. The chain uses TRBV11-3 and TRBJ2-7, with D possibly being TRBD1 (6 bases). The germline V gene has CDR1 SGHNT and CDR2 YENEEA. This CDR3 is 15 amino acids long. The variable domain in full, with the rest retrieved from reference TRBV11-3 and TRBJ2-7, is EAGVVQSPRYKIIEKKQPVAFWCNPISGHNTLYWYLQNLGQGPELLIRYENEEAVDDSQLPKDRFSAERLKGVDSTLKIQPAELGDSAVYLCASSPRPGQNYEHYFGPGTRLTVT.

This rearrangement joins TRBV11-2 to TRBJ1-1, with no clear D. Looked up from germline, CDR1 is SGHAT and CDR2 is FQNNGV. The CDR3 runs 14 residues. V lost 1 base to trimming and J lost 5 bases, with 11 bases between them. CDR3 nucleotide sequence: TGTGCCAGCAGCTTAGTAGAGGCTCGAACTGAAGCTTTCTTT. Its translation: CASSLVEARTEAFF.

This clonotype was observed once. Given a much more abundant clone one base away, this may be a read error. The chain couples TRBV12-5 to TRBJ1-1; tentative D call: TRBD1 (6 bases). The CDR3 sequence is 13 residues long. Deletions cut 10 bases from V and 0 bases from J, with 12 bases between. CDR1 LGHNT and CDR2 FRNRAP come from the germline V gene. CDR3: CANRQALNTEAFF. CDR3 bases: TGTGCTAACAGACAGGCGTTGAACACTGAAGCTTTCTTT.

Details on this clonotype: This CDR3 fails to terminate in the conserved phenylalanine or tryptophan, so it likely reflects a read error. This rearrangement joins TRBV12-3 or TRBV12-4 to TRBJ2-7; 7 nucleotides match TRBD2. The CDR3 runs 19 residues. J gave up 0 bases and V 3 bases, and 17 bases lay outside the gene matches. The CDR3 spells CASSFNPVTPRDYSYEQYL. The DNA for the CDR3 is TGTGCCAGCAGTTTCAACCCAGTAACTCCACGGGACTACTCCTACGAGCAGTACTTA.

About this clonotype itself: A much larger clone sits a single nucleotide away, making a read error possible. CDR3 bases: TGCGGTGCTAGAGATTCGGGGAGCGACACTCAAGAGACCCAGTACTTC. It codes for CGARDSGSDTQETQYF. This chain uses TRBV20-1 with TRBJ2-5, with D maybe TRBD2 (5 bases). Germline CDR1 is DFQATT and CDR2 is SNEGSKA (reference sequence). This CDR3 contains 16 residues.

Concerning this clonotype: Likely a read error: the CDR3 ends without its conserved phenylalanine or tryptophan. The chain recombines TRBV29-1 with TRBJ2-5; maybe TRBD2 (6 bases). The V gene's germline CDR1 is SQVTM and CDR2 ANQGSEA. The CDR3 consists of 13 residues. V was cut by 4 bases and J by 4 bases, with 13 bases left in between. CDR3 sequence reads: CSVVTGDGETQYS. CDR3 DNA: TGCAGCGTTGTGACGGGGGATGGAGAGACCCAGTACTCC.

In its sample, this clonotype was seen many times. This chain's CDR3 is CSVEETGGFEQYF. CDR3 nucleotides: TGCAGCGTTGAAGAGACAGGGGGCTTCGAGCAGTACTTC. The chain employs TRBV29-1 and TRBJ2-7; 10 bases fit TRBD1. Germline CDR1 reads SQVTM; CDR2 reads ANQGSEA. J was trimmed by 6 bases and V by 0 bases; bases with no gene match: 2. The length of the CDR3 is 13 residues.